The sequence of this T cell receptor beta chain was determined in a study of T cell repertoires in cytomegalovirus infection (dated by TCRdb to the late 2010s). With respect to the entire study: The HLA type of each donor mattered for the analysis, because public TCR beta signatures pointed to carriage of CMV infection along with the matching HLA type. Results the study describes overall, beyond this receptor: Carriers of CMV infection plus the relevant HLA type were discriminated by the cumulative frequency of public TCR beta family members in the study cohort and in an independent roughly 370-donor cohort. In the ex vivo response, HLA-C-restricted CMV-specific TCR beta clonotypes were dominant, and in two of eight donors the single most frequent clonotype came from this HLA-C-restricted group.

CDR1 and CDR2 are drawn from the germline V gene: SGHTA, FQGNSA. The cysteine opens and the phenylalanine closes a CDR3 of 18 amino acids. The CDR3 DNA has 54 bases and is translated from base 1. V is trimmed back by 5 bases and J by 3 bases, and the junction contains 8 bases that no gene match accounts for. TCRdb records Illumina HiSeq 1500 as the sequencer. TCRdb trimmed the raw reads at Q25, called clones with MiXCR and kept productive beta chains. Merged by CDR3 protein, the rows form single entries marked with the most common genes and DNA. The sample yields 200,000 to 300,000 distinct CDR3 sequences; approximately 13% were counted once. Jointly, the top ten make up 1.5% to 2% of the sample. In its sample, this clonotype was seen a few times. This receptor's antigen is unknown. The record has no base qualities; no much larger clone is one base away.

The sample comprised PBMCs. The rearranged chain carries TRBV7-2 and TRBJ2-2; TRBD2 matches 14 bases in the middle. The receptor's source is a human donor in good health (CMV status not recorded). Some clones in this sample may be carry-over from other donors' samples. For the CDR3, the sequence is CASSPGLAGGGDTGELFF. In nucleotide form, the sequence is TGTGCCAGCAGCCCTGGACTAGCGGGAGGCGGGGACACCGGGGAGCTGTTTTTT.